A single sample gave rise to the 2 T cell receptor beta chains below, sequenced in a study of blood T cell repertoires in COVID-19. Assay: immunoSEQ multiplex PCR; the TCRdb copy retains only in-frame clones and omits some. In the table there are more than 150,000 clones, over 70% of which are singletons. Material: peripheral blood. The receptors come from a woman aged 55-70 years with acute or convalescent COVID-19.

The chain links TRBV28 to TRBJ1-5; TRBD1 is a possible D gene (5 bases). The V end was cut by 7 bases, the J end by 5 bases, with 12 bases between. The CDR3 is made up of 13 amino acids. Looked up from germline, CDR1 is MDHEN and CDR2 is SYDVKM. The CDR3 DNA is TGTGCCAGCAAATGGGGGGAGGATCAGCCCCAGCATTTT. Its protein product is CASKWGEDQPQHF. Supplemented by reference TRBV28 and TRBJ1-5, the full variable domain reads DVKVTQSSRYLVKRTGEKVFLECVQDMDHENMFWYRQDPGLGLRLIYFSYDVKMKEKGDIPEGYSVSREKKERFSLILESASTNQTSMYLCASKWGEDQPQHFGDGTRLSIL.

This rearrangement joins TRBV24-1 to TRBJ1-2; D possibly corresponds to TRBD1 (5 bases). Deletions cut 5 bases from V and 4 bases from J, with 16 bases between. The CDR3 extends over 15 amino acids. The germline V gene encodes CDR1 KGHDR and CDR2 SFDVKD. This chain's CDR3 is CATSGDFGQGYGYTF. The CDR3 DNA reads TGTGCCACCAGTGGGGACTTCGGGCAGGGCTATGGCTACACCTTC.